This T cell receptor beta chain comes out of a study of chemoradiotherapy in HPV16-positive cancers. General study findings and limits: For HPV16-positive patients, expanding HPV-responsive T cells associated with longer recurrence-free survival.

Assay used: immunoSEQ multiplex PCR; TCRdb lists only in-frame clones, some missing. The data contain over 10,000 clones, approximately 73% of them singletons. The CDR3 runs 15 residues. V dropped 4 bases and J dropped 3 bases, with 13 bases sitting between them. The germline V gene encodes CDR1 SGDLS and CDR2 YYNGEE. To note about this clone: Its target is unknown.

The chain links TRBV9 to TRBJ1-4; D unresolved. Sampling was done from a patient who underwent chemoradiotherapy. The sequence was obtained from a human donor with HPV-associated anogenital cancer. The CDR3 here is CASSSSGRPNEKLFF. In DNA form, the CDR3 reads TGTGCCAGCAGCTCCTCTGGGAGGCCTAATGAAAAACTGTTTTTT.